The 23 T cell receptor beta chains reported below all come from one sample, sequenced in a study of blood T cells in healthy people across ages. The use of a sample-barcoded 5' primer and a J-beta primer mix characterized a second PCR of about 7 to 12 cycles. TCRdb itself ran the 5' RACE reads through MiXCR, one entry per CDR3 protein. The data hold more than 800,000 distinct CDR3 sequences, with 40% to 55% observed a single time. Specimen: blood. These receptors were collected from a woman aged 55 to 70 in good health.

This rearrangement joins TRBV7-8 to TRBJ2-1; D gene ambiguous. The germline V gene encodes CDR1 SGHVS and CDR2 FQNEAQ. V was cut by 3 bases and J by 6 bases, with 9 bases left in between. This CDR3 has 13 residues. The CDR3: CASSFKLPNEQFF. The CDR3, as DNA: TGTGCCAGCAGCTTTAAACTCCCCAATGAGCAGTTCTTC.

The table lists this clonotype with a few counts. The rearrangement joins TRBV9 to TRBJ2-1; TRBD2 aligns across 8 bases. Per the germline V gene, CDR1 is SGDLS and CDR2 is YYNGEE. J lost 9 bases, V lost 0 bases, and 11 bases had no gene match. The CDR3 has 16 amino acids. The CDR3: CASSVDPSGSSGEQFF. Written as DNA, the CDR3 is TGTGCCAGCAGCGTAGATCCCAGCGGGAGTTCCGGTGAGCAGTTCTTC.

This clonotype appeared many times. Here the CDR3 DNA reads TGCAGCGTTGTCCCTCGGACAGGGACCTACGAGCAGTACTTC. Its protein is CSVVPRTGTYEQYF. This chain joins TRBV29-1 and TRBJ2-7; TRBD1 matches 8 bases. V dropped 4 bases and J dropped 2; count of bases not matched to a gene: 7. The CDR3 loop spans 14 amino acids. In germline, CDR1 is SQVTM, CDR2 ANQGSEA.

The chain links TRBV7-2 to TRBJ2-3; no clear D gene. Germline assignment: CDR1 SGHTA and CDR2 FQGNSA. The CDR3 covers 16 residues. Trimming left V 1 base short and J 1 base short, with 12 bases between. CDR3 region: CASSLVVRAGTDTQYF. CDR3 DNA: TGTGCCAGCAGCTTAGTGGTTAGGGCGGGCACAGATACGCAGTATTTT. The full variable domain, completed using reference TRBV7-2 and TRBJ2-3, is GAGVSQSPSNKVTEKGKDVELRCDPISGHTALYWYRQSLGQGLEFLIYFQGNSAPDKSGLPSDRFSAERTGGSVSTLTIQRTQQEDSAVYLCASSLVVRAGTDTQYFGPGTRLTVL.

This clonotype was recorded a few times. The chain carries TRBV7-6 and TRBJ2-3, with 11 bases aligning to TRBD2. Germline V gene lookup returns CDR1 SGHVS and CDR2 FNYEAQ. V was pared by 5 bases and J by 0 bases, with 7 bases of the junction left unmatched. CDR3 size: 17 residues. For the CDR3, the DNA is TGTGCCAGCAGCGATCCCGGGACTAGCGGTAGCACAGATACGCAGTATTTT. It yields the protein CASSDPGTSGSTDTQYF.

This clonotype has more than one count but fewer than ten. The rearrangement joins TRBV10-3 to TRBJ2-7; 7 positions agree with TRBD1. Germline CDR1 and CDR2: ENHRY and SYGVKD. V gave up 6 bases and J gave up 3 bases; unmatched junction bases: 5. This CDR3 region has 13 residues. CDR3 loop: CAISRDSNYEQYF. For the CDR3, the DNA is TGTGCCATCAGCCGGGACAGTAACTACGAGCAGTACTTC.

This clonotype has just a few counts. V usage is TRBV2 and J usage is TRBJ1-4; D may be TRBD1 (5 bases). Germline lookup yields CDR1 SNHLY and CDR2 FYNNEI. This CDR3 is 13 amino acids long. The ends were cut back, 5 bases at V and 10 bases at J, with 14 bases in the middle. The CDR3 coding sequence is TGTGCCAGCAGTCTACAGGCCCAGGCAAAACTGTTTTTT. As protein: CASSLQAQAKLFF.

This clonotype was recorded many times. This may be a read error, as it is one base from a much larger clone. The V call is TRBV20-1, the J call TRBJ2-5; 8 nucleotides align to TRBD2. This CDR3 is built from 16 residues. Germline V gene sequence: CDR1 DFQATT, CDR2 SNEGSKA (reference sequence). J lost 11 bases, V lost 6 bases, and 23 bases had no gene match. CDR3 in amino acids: CSAAQRGSGICNEQYF. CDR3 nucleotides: TGCAGTGCCGCACAGAGGGGTAGCGGGATCTGCAATGAGCAGTACTTC.

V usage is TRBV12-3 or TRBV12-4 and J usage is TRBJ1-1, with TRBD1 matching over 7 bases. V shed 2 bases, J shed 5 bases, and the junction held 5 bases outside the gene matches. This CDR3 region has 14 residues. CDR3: CASSLLQGGTEAFF. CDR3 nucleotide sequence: TGTGCCAGCAGTTTACTCCAGGGGGGGACTGAAGCTTTCTTT.

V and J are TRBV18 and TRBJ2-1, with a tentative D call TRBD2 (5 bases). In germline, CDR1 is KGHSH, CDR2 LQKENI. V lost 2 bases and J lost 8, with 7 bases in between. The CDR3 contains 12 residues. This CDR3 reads CASSPMDYEQFF. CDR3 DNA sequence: TGTGCCAGCTCACCAATGGACTATGAGCAGTTCTTC.

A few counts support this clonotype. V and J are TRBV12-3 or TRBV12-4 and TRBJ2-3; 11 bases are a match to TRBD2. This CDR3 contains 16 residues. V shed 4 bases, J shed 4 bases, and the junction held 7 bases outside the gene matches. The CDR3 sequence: CASSSLRTSGSDTQYF. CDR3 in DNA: TGTGCCAGCAGTTCCCTCCGGACTAGCGGGTCAGATACGCAGTATTTT.

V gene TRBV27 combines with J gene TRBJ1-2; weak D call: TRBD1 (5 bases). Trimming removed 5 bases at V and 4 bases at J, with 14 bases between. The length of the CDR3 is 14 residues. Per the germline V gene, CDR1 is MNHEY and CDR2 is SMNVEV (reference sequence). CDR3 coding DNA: TGTGCCAGCAGTGGCAGGGTGTCGAGCTATGGCTACACCTTC. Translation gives CASSGRVSSYGYTF.

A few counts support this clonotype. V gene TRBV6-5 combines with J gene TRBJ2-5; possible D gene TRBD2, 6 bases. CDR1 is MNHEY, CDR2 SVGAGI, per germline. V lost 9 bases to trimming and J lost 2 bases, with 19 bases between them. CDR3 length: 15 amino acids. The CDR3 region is CASGPASAIQETQYF. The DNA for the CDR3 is TGTGCCAGTGGCCCGGCTAGCGCGATACAAGAGACCCAGTACTTC.

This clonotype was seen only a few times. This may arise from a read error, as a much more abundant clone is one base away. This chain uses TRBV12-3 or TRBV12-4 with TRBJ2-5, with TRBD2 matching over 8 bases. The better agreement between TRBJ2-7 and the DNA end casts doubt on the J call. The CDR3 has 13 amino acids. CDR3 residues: CASRGAGEREQYF. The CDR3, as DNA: TGTGCCAGCAGGGGAGCGGGAGAGCGCGAGCAGTACTTC.

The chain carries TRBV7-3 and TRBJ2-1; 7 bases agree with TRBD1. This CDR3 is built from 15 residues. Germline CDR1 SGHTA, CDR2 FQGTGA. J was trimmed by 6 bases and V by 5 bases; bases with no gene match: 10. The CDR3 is CASSPSGQAGNEQFF. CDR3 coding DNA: TGTGCCAGCAGCCCCAGCGGACAGGCGGGCAATGAGCAGTTCTTC.

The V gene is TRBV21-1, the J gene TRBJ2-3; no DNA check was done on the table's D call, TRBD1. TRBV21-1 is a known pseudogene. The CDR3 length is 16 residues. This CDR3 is CASSPNGTGSTDTQYF. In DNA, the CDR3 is TGTGCCAGCAGCCCCAATGGGACAGGGAGCACAGATACGCAGTATTTT.

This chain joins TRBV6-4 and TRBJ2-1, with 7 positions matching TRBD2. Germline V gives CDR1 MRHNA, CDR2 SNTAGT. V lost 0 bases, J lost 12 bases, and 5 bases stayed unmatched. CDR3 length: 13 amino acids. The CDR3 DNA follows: TGTGCCAGCAGTGACTCGACGGGGGGTGTGCAGTTCTTC. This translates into CASSDSTGGVQFF.

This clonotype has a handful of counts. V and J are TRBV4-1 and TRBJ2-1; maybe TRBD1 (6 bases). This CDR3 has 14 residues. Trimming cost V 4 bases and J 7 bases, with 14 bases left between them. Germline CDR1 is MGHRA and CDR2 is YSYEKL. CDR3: CASSRAGTTNEQFF. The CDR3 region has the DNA TGCGCCAGCAGCCGCGCCGGGACAACAAATGAGCAGTTCTTC.

The DNA for the CDR3 is TGTGCCAGCAGCTTAGGCGGCGGGAGGGCCGGTGAGCAGTACTTC. Translated, it gives CASSLGGGRAGEQYF. The chain employs TRBV11-2 and TRBJ2-7, with TRBD2 identical over 9 bases. Trimming removed 1 base from V and 7 bases from J; junction bases left unmatched: 8. Germline assignment: CDR1 SGHAT and CDR2 FQNNGV. This CDR3 is 15 amino acids long.

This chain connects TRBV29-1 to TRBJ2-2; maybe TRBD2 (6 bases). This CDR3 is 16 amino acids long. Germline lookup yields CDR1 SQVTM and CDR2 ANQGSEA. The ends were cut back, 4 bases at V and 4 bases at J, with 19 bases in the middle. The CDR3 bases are TGCAGCGTTGTAGGGAAAGGGACTGGATCCACCGGGGAGCTGTTTTTT. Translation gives CSVVGKGTGSTGELFF.

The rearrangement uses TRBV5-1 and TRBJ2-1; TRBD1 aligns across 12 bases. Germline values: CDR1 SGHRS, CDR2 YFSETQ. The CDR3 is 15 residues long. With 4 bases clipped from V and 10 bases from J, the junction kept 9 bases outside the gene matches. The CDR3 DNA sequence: TGCGCCAGCAGCCCCGGGACAGGGGGCCTAGGAGAGCAGTTCTTC. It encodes CASSPGTGGLGEQFF.

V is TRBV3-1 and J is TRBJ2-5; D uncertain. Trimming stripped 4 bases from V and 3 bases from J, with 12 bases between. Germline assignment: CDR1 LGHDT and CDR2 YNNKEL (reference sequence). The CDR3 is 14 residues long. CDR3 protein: CASSPVGWEETQYF. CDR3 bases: TGTGCCAGCAGCCCCGTGGGGTGGGAAGAGACCCAGTACTTC.

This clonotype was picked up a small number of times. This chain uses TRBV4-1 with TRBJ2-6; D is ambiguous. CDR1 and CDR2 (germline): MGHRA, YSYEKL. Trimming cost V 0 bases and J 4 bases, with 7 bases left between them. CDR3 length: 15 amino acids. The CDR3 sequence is CASSQEGYGANVLTF. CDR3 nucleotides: TGCGCCAGCAGCCAAGAGGGTTACGGGGCCAACGTCCTGACTTTC.